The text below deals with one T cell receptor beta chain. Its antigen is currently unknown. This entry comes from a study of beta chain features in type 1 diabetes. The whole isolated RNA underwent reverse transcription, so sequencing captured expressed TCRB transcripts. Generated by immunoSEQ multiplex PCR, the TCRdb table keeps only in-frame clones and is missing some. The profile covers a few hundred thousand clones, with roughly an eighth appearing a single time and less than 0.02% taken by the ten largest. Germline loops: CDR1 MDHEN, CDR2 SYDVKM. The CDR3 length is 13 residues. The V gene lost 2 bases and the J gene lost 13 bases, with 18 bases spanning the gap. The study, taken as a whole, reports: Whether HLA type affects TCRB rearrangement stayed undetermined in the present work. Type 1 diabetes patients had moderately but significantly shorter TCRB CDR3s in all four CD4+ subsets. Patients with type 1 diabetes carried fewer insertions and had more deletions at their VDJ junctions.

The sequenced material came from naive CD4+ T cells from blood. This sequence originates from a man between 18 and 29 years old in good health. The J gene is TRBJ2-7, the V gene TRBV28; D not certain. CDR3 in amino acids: CASSLEMRWAPYF. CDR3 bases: TGTGCCAGCAGTTTAGAAATGCGTTGGGCCCCCTACTTC.